This T cell receptor (beta chain) was captured by sequencing in a study of blood T cell repertoires in COVID-19. The overall study: Acute-phase and convalescent COVID-19 samples originated in the United States, Italy and Spain. The analysed material was cDNA or gDNA that came from T cells, B-cell-depleted T cells, or PBMCs.

Germline V CDR1 and CDR2: SGHAT, FQNNGV. The CDR3 is made up of 16 amino acids. V lost 5 bases and J lost 3, with 17 bases in between. Authors' data handling: Amplification of reference gene primers was used by the study to estimate nucleated cell counts. Assay used: immunoSEQ multiplex PCR; TCRdb lists only in-frame clones, some missing. V, J and clone size are those of that table, while D and trimming were read from the DNA. The top ten clones hold 6.2% of a sample with over 90,000 clones, roughly 90% of them seen once. The TCR sequence derives from a human donor in a cohort sampled during active COVID-19. The sequencing sample was made of peripheral blood. The rearrangement joins TRBV11-2 to TRBJ2-1; D unresolved. Written as DNA, the CDR3 is TGTGCCAGCAGCCCCTGGTTGGGCCAGATCTACAATGAGCAGTTCTTC. It is translated as CASSPWLGQIYNEQFF. Using reference TRBV11-2 and TRBJ2-1 for the parts outside the CDR3, the full variable domain is EAGVAQSPRYKIIEKRQSVAFWCNPISGHATLYWYQQILGQGPKLLIQFQNNGVVDDSQLPKDRFSAERLKGVDSTLKIQPAKLEDSAVYLCASSPWLGQIYNEQFFGPGTRLTVL.